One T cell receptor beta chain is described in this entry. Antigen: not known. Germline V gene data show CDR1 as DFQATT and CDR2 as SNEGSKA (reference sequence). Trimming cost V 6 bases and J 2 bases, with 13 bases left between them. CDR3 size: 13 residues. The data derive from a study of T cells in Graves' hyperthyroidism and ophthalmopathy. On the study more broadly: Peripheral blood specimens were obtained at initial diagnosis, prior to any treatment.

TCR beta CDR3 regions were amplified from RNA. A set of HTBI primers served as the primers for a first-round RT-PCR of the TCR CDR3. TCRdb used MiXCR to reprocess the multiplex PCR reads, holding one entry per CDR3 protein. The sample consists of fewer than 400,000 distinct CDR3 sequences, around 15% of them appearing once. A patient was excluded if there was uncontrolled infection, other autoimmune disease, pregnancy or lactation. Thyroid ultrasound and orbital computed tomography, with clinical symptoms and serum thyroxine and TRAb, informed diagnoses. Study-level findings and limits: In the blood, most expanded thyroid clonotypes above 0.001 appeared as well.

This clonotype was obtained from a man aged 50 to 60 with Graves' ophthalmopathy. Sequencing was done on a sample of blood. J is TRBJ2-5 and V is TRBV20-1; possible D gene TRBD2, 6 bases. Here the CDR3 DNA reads TGCAGTGCCTACCTGGGACTGCAAGAGACCCAGTACTTC. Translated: CSAYLGLQETQYF.